The present TCR beta chain was sequenced within a study of shared clonotypes between healthy human individuals. There are 14 residues in the CDR3. V lost 3 bases to trimming and J lost 6 bases; unmatched junction nucleotides: 5. CDR1 and CDR2 from the germline V gene are MNHEY and SMNVEV (reference sequence). CD8 cells regarded as naive lacked CD45RO, were positively chosen for CCR7, and omitted terminally differentiated effector memory CD45RA+ cells. Method: immunoSEQ multiplex PCR; TCRdb's copy keeps in-frame clones and lacks some. The repertoire holds 2 million to 2.5 million clones, under 95% seen once, with more than 1.5% in the top ten.

Specimen: naive CD8+ T cells from PBMCs. The source of this sequence is a man between 18 and 29 years old in good health. Some clones in this sample may be carry-over from other donors' samples. The J gene is TRBJ2-1, the V gene TRBV27; the match to TRBD1 covers 7 bases. Written as DNA, the CDR3 is TGTGCCAGCAGTTTCATAGGGGGCTCCAATGAGCAGTTCTTC. Translating it yields CASSFIGGSNEQFF.